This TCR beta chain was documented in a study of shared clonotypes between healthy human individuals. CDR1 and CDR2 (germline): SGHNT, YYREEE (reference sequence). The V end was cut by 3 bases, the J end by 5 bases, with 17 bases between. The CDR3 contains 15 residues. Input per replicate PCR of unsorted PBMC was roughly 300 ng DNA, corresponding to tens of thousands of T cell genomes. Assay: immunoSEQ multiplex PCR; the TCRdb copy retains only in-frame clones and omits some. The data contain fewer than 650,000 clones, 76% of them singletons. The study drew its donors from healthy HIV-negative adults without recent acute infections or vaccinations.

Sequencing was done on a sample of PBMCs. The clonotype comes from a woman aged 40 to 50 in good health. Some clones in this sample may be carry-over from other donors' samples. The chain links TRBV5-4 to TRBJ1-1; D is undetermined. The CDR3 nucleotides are TGTGCCAGCAGCTCGACTACGGAGAGGTGGACTGAAGCTTTCTTT. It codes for CASSSTTERWTEAFF. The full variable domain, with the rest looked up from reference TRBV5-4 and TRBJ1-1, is ETGVTQSPTHLIKTRGQQVTLRCSSQSGHNTVSWYQQALGQGPQFIFQYYREEENGRGNFPPRFSGLQFPNYSSELNVNALELDDSALYLCASSSTTERWTEAFFGQGTRLTVV.